These T cell receptor beta chains were read from a single sample in a study of cytotoxic CD8 clonotypes in ibrutinib-treated CLL. TCRdb's table, derived via immunoSEQ multiplex PCR, lists solely in-frame clones and lacks some. The sample has 50,000 to 70,000 clones, approximately 54% seen once. Material: PBMCs, obtained at disease progression, from a patient treated with ibrutinib. The receptor source for this set is a human donor with chronic lymphocytic leukemia. Both conserved end residues are part of each CDR3. The D gene is left open where the match is weak.

j_call: TRBJ1-1
v_call: TRBV7-4
d_call: NA
cdr3_aa: CASSPGSIEAFF

j_call: TRBJ1-4
v_call: TRBV5-6
d_call: TRBD1
cdr3_aa: CASSLYPWTGTNEKLFF

j_call: TRBJ1-2
v_call: TRBV27
d_call: TRBD1
cdr3_aa: CASSLSVRGENGYTF

j_call: TRBJ1-2
v_call: TRBV9
d_call: TRBD1
cdr3_aa: CASSVDPTGDYGYTF

j_call: TRBJ1-1
v_call: TRBV9
d_call: NA
cdr3_aa: CASSVDVTGEAFF

j_call: TRBJ2-7
v_call: TRBV18
d_call: NA
cdr3_aa: CASSPSSYEQYF

j_call: TRBJ2-7
v_call: TRBV10-3
d_call: TRBD2
cdr3_aa: CAIRSLAYEQYF

j_call: TRBJ2-7
v_call: TRBV19
d_call: NA
cdr3_aa: CASSWGATYEQYF

j_call: TRBJ2-5
v_call: TRBV6-5
d_call: TRBD2
cdr3_aa: CATRPAGSETQYF

j_call: TRBJ2-7
v_call: TRBV5-1
d_call: NA
cdr3_aa: CASSFRSTGEQYF

j_call: TRBJ2-7
v_call: TRBV6-6
d_call: NA
cdr3_aa: CASSYSSRSYEQYF

j_call: TRBJ1-2
v_call: TRBV28
d_call: NA
cdr3_aa: CASSLSGLGYTF

j_call: TRBJ1-3
v_call: TRBV7-8
d_call: TRBD1
cdr3_aa: CASRTPGQGAENTIYF

j_call: TRBJ1-4
v_call: TRBV19
d_call: NA
cdr3_aa: CASSGSRGGTGLYEKLFF

j_call: TRBJ2-7
v_call: TRBV25-1
d_call: NA
cdr3_aa: CASSEGGEYEQYF

j_call: TRBJ1-1
v_call: TRBV19
d_call: NA
cdr3_aa: CASSIRQGYTEAFF

j_call: TRBJ2-5
v_call: TRBV5-1
d_call: TRBD2
cdr3_aa: CASSPSGGAGETQYF

j_call: TRBJ2-7
v_call: TRBV9
d_call: NA
cdr3_aa: CASSAGLSLQDEQYF

j_call: TRBJ1-4
v_call: TRBV7-9
d_call: NA
cdr3_aa: CASSPRRSNEKLFF

j_call: TRBJ2-3
v_call: TRBV5-6
d_call: TRBD2
cdr3_aa: CASSLVQREWGDTQYF

j_call: TRBJ1-2
v_call: TRBV6-4
d_call: NA
cdr3_aa: CASRDLLNYGYTF

j_call: TRBJ1-3
v_call: TRBV9
d_call: TRBD1
cdr3_aa: CASSTTGAGGNTIYF

j_call: TRBJ2-1
v_call: TRBV7-2
d_call: TRBD2
cdr3_aa: CASSPTTSGNEQFF

j_call: TRBJ2-4
v_call: TRBV30
d_call: NA
cdr3_aa: CAWSGSGNIQYF

j_call: TRBJ2-1
v_call: TRBV27
d_call: NA
cdr3_aa: CASSLTQTFNNEQFF

j_call: TRBJ1-5
v_call: TRBV7-6
d_call: NA
cdr3_aa: CASSLDLTQPQHF

j_call: TRBJ2-7
v_call: TRBV5-6
d_call: TRBD2
cdr3_aa: CASSSALAGGPGRPF

j_call: TRBJ1-6
v_call: TRBV28
d_call: NA
cdr3_aa: CASSRDSDWGSPLHF

j_call: TRBJ2-5
v_call: TRBV5-8
d_call: NA
cdr3_aa: CASSSKGHPAETQYF

j_call: TRBJ1-2
v_call: TRBV28
d_call: TRBD1
cdr3_aa: CASSLTGQGASGYTF

j_call: TRBJ2-7
v_call: TRBV7-9
d_call: TRBD1
cdr3_aa: CASSHKQGQLSEQYF

j_call: TRBJ1-2
v_call: TRBV6-5
d_call: TRBD1
cdr3_aa: CASSRDRASGYTF

j_call: TRBJ2-3
v_call: TRBV29-1
d_call: TRBD2
cdr3_aa: CSGAGFTDTQYF

j_call: TRBJ2-7
v_call: TRBV28
d_call: NA
cdr3_aa: CASMGIYEQYF

j_call: TRBJ2-3
v_call: TRBV6-4
d_call: NA
cdr3_aa: CASALTSAGTDTQYF

j_call: TRBJ2-5
v_call: TRBV7-2
d_call: NA
cdr3_aa: CASSKSSRVETQYF